This TCR beta chain was obtained from a study of cytomegalovirus exposure and HLA in healthy donors. Germline CDR1 KGHSH, CDR2 LQKENI. The CDR3 contains 15 residues. V lost 2 bases, J lost 3 bases, and 14 bases lay in between. PCR employed 60 Vbeta and 13 Jbeta primers. Profiling relied on immunoSEQ multiplex PCR, and the TCRdb table lists in-frame clones only, not all of them. In the table there are 65,000 to 95,000 clones, roughly 70% of which are singletons. The sample comprised PBMCs. The V gene is TRBV18, the J gene TRBJ2-7; perhaps TRBD2 as D (5 bases). This clonotype was sampled from a man between 65 and 80 years old in good health and CMV-seronegative. The CDR3: CASSPAEGTYYEQYF. CDR3 nucleotides: TGTGCCAGCTCACCAGCTGAGGGCACCTACTACGAGCAGTACTTC.